The rows below give T cell receptor beta chains drawn from one sample of a study of blood T cell repertoires in COVID-19. Generated by immunoSEQ multiplex PCR, the TCRdb table keeps only in-frame clones and is missing some. This table holds about 280,000 clones, roughly 88% found once. Input material: peripheral blood. Every receptor here comes from a man between 18 and 35 years old with active or convalescent COVID-19. Each CDR3 is given with its conserved first and last residue. A D gene is named only where the DNA matches it firmly. Size is omitted from some rows. Given values are once, few, many or a class for expanded clones.

clone_size j_call d_call v_call cdr3_nt cdr3_aa
- TRBJ2-7 - TRBV6-5 TGTGCCAGCAGAGGACAGTACGAGCAGTACTTC CASRGQYEQYF
- TRBJ2-1 TRBD1 TRBV5-1 TGCGCCAGCAGCTTAATACGGGGGGACAGGGTATTTTTCTTC CASSLIRGDRVFFF
- TRBJ1-4 - TRBV11-2 TGTGCCAGCAGCTTAGGGCGGTTCGGGGTAGGAGGAAATAATGAAAAACTGTTTTTT CASSLGRFGVGGNNEKLFF
- TRBJ2-5 TRBD2 TRBV4-2 TGTGCCAGCAGCCAAGAACGGGCGGGGGAAGAGACCCAGTACTTC CASSQERAGEETQYF
- TRBJ2-4 - TRBV7-5 TGTGCCAGAATCCAGTGGTTTACCAAAAACATTCAGTACTTC CARIQWFTKNIQYF
- TRBJ1-1 - TRBV3-1/TRBV3-2 TGTGCCAGCAGCCTCCGGGCCGCAGGGGACACTGAAGCTTTCTTT CASSLRAAGDTEAFF
once TRBJ1-2 - TRBV18 TGTGCCAGCTCACCCCCGACCCGGGGGGCGGCTAACTATGGCTACACCTTC CASSPPTRGAANYGYTF
- TRBJ2-7 - TRBV11-3 TGTGCCAGCAGCTTCGAAGGCGGCGAGCAGTACTTC CASSFEGGEQYF
- TRBJ1-2 TRBD1 TRBV27 TGTGCCAGCAGTGAAACAGGGGTAGGCTACACCTTC CASSETGVGYTF
once TRBJ1-2 - TRBV4-2 TGTGCCAGCAGCCCGGGCCGACAGAACTATGGCTACACCTTC CASSPGRQNYGYTF
- TRBJ2-7 TRBD1 TRBV7-2 TGTGCCAGCAGCTTTTCCCGGGACAGGGACTACGAGCAGTACTTC CASSFSRDRDYEQYF
- TRBJ1-1 TRBD1 TRBV6-5 TGTGCCAGCAGTTACGGGACAGGAGAGATGAACACTGAAGCTTTCTTT CASSYGTGEMNTEAFF
- TRBJ2-1 TRBD2 TRBV6-5 TGTGCCAGCAGTTACTCCGCTAGCGGGGGTGTTGAGCAGTTCTTC CASSYSASGGVEQFF
- TRBJ1-5 - TRBV2 TGTGCCAGCAGCGGGGGGGGTTATAGCAATCAGCCCCAGCATTTT CASSGGGYSNQPQHF
- TRBJ1-1 - TRBV6-6 TGTGCCATAGGCAGGTTGGACACTGAAGCTTTCTTT CAIGRLDTEAFF
- TRBJ1-1 TRBD1 TRBV19 TGTGCCAGTAGTCCCCCTACAGACAGGGTTACTGAAGCTTTCTTT CASSPPTDRVTEAFF
- TRBJ1-1 TRBD1 TRBV4-1 TGCGCCAGCAGCCGTACAGGGGGCATTGAAGCTTTCTTT CASSRTGGIEAFF
- TRBJ2-7 - TRBV4-2 TGTGCCAGCAGCCAGGGCAGGTGGCCCCCCCCTCCCTCGGACGAGCAGTACTTC CASSQGRWPPPPSDEQYF
- TRBJ1-2 TRBD1 TRBV6-5 TGTGCCAGTTCTAGAACAGGGGCTAACTATGGCTACACCTTC CASSRTGANYGYTF
- TRBJ1-2 - TRBV6-5 TGTGCCACATTAACTAACGTCGGGGGCTACACCTTC CATLTNVGGYTF
- TRBJ1-1 - TRBV21-1 TGTGCCAGCAGCGTACGCCCCCGGGGGGAGGACACTGAAGCTTTCTTT CASSVRPRGEDTEAFF
- TRBJ2-5 TRBD1 TRBV7-6 TGTGCCAGCAGCCCGGGTGGGACAGGAGTCCAAGAGACCCAGTACTTC CASSPGGTGVQETQYF
- TRBJ2-7 TRBD1 TRBV5-1 TGCGCCAGCAGCCCTGGACAGGGGTCCTACGAGCAGTACTTC CASSPGQGSYEQYF
many TRBJ1-5 TRBD1 TRBV3-1/TRBV3-2 TGTGCCAGCAGCCAAGGACTAGGGGGCGAACAGCCCCAGCATTTT CASSQGLGGEQPQHF
- TRBJ2-2 TRBD1 TRBV7-9 TGTGCCAGCGCAGACAGGGTGAACACCGGGGAGCTGTTTTTT CASADRVNTGELFF
- TRBJ1-2 - TRBV6-2/TRBV6-3 TGTGCCAGCAGTCTCGAGGGTCCCTATGGCTACACCTTC CASSLEGPYGYTF
few TRBJ2-7 - TRBV7-3 TGTGCCAGCAGCCTAACCTTAACAGGCGAGCAGTACTTC CASSLTLTGEQYF
- TRBJ2-1 - TRBV6-2/TRBV6-3 TGTGCCAGCAGTTTACCGAGCTCCTACAATGAGCAGTTCTTC CASSLPSSYNEQFF
- TRBJ2-5 - TRBV10-1 TGCGCCAGCAGTGAAGGACAGCAAGAGACCCAGTACTTC CASSEGQQETQYF
- TRBJ2-7 - TRBV5-1 TGCGCCAGCAGCTGGCCCGGGGCCTACGAGCAGTACTTC CASSWPGAYEQYF
once TRBJ2-7 TRBD2 TRBV5-1 TGCGCCAGCAGCTTGGGGACTAGCGGCTACGAGCAGTACTTC CASSLGTSGYEQYF
- TRBJ2-2 TRBD2 TRBV25-1 TGTGCCAGCAGTGCCCTGGGGGGGTATGGGCTGTTTTTT CASSALGGYGLFF
once TRBJ1-3 - TRBV30 TGTGCCTGGAGTGTAAATAATCTGGCAGGAAGCTCTGGAAACACCATATATTTT CAWSVNNLAGSSGNTIYF
- TRBJ2-7 - TRBV21-1 TGTGCCAGCAGCAGAACCGGGAGCACCTACGAGCAGTACTTC CASSRTGSTYEQYF
once TRBJ1-6 TRBD1 TRBV4-1 TGCGCCAGCAGACCTAATACAGGGGTTGGTTCACCCCTCCACTTT CASRPNTGVGSPLHF
- TRBJ1-2 TRBD1 TRBV7-8 TGTGCCAGCAGCTCCGGGACAGGGAGCCATGGCTACACCTTC CASSSGTGSHGYTF
few TRBJ1-4 - TRBV7-9 TGTGCCAGCAGCTTATTGGGGAGTGGGAAACTGTTTTTT CASSLLGSGKLFF
- TRBJ1-2 TRBD1 TRBV6-1 TGTGCCAGCAGTGAATATAGGACAGGCACAAGTTATGGCTACACCTTC CASSEYRTGTSYGYTF
- TRBJ1-1 - TRBV4-1 TGCGCCAGCAGCCGTCTAAGTTTGAACACTGAAGCTTTCTTT CASSRLSLNTEAFF
once TRBJ1-1 TRBD1 TRBV10-3 TGTGCCATCAGTGAAATTACCGGGACAGGGAGGTGGGGCACTGAAGCTTTCTTT CAISEITGTGRWGTEAFF